Presented here are 2 T cell receptor beta chains from one specimen sequenced in a study of T cells in Graves' hyperthyroidism and ophthalmopathy. RNA transcripts served as the template for amplifying TCR beta CDR3 regions. First-round RT-PCR of the TCR CDR3 relied on the HTBI primer set. TCRdb fed the multiplex PCR reads into MiXCR, producing one record per CDR3 protein. The sample shows around 540,000 distinct CDR3 sequences, around 42% of them seen only once. Sequencing input: peripheral blood or thyroid tissue (not recorded which). The receptors originated from a woman aged 18-35 years with Graves' hyperthyroidism.

This clonotype was recorded many times. This rearrangement joins TRBV2 to TRBJ1-3, with D possibly being TRBD1 (5 bases). The CDR3 covers 16 residues. V lost 2 bases and J lost 3, with 14 bases in between. Germline CDR1 and CDR2: SNHLY and FYNNEI. CDR3 DNA: TGTGCCAGCAGTGAAACGCGAGGGGCGGATGGAAACACCATATATTTT. As protein: CASSETRGADGNTIYF.

This clonotype showed up many times. The J gene is TRBJ1-2, the V gene TRBV10-2, with a weak D call TRBD1 (6 bases). This CDR3 is 14 amino acids long. Trimming removed 3 bases from V and 4 bases from J, with 12 bases in between. The germline V gene encodes CDR1 WSHSY and CDR2 SAAADI. The CDR3 DNA follows: TGCGCCAGCAGTGACCGGGACACCTCCTATGGCTACACCTTC. Translated, it gives CASSDRDTSYGYTF.